This TCR beta chain was profiled in a study of T cells after yellow fever vaccination. TCRdb reprocessed the 5' RACE reads via MiXCR and lists one record per CDR3 protein. The sample carries some 340,000 distinct CDR3 sequences, roughly 10% recorded once. This clonotype was seen more than once but under ten times. V shed 6 bases, J shed 2 bases, and the junction held 13 bases outside the gene matches. CDR1 is MNHEY and CDR2 is SVGAGI in the germline V gene. The CDR3 runs 18 residues. This sequence joins TRBV6-5 and TRBJ2-2; 9 bases are a match to TRBD2. This clonotype originated in a man younger than 35 who received the YFV17D yellow fever vaccine. The specimen comprised CD4+ T cells sorted from PBMCs, sampled 45 days after the yellow fever booster vaccination. The CDR3: CASSPLPGGGANTGELFF. DNA of the CDR3: TGTGCCAGCAGCCCCCTCCCTGGCGGGGGGGCCAACACCGGGGAGCTGTTTTTT.